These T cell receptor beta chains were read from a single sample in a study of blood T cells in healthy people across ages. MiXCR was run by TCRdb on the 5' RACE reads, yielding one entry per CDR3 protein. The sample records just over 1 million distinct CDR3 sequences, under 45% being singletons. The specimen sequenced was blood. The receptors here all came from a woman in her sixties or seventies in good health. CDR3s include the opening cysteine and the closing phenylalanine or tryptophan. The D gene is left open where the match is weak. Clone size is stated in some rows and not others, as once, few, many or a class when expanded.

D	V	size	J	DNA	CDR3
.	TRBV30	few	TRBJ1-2	TGTGCCTGGAGTGTACACAGGGTTGATGGCTACACCTTC	CAWSVHRVDGYTF
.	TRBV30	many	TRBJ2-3	TGTGCCTGGTCGATCGAGACAGATACGCAGTATTTT	CAWSIETDTQYF
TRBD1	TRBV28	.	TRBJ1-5	TGTGCCAGCAGTCTACGGGACAGGGAAATTCAGCCCCAGCATTTT	CASSLRDREIQPQHF
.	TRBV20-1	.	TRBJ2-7	TGCAGTGCTAGAGAAGCAGGCAAAGGGGAGCAGTACTTC	CSAREAGKGEQYF
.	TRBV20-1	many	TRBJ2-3	TGCAGTGCTTCCCCCCGGGGGCGCCCAGATACGCAGTATTTT	CSASPRGRPDTQYF
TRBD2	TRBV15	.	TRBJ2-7	TGTGCCACCAGCAGAGGTACTAGCGGACCCTACGAGCAGTACTTC	CATSRGTSGPYEQYF
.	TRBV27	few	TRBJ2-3	TGTGCCAGCAGCCGAACCACGACAGGCTCCAGCACAGATACGCAGTATTTT	CASSRTTTGSSTDTQYF
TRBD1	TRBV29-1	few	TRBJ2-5	TGCAGCGTGGGACAGGGCAGGGGTCGTGAGCAGTACTTC	CSVGQGRGREQYF
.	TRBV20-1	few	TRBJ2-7	TGCAGTGCTAGAGATCTGAACTCCTCCTACGAGCAGTACTTC	CSARDLNSSYEQYF
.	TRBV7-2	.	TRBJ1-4	TGTGCCAGCAGCTCTGGCGGCGGACTGAATGAAAAACTGTTTTTT	CASSSGGGLNEKLFF
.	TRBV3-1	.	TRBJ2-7	TGTGCCAGCAGCCACAGGACTTCCTACGAGCAGTACTTC	CASSHRTSYEQYF
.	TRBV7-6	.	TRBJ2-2	TGTGCCAGCAGCACCGGGGGCGGGTACACCGGGGAGCTGTTTTTT	CASSTGGGYTGELFF
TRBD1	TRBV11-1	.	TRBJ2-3	TGTGCCAGCAGCGCAACTCCGGGACAGACGCACACAGATACGCAGTATTTT	CASSATPGQTHTDTQYF
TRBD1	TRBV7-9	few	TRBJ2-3	TGTGCCAGCAGCTTGGGACAGGGGGTAGATACGCAGTATTTT	CASSLGQGVDTQYF
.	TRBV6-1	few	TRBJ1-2	TGTGCCAGCAGTGAAGCCGCCGGAACGAGGGGCTACACCTTC	CASSEAAGTRGYTF
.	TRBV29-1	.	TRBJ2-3	TGCAGCGCCCCCCGGGGACACGGCGAAATAGATACGCAGTATTTT	CSAPRGHGEIDTQYF
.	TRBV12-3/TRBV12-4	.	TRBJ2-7	TGTGCCAGCAGTTTAAACAGGGTTCCCTACGAGCAGTACTTC	CASSLNRVPYEQYF
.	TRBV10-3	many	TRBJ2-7	TGTGCCATCAGTGGGGGGCTACAGATTGGCTCCTACGAGCAGTACTTC	CAISGGLQIGSYEQYF
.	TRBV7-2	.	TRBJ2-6	TGTGCCAGCAGGAAAACAGGGTACTCTGGGGCCAACGTCCTGACTTTC	CASRKTGYSGANVLTF
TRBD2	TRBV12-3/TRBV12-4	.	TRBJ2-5	TGTGCCAGCAGCCCACCGGGACGAGCGGGAGCTGAGACCCAGTACTTC	CASSPPGRAGAETQYF
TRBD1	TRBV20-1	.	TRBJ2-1	TGCAGTGCTCAGCGTGCCGGGACAGAGGGTAACAATGAGCAGTTCTTC	CSAQRAGTEGNNEQFF
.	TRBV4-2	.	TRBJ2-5	TGTGCCAGCAGCCAAGAGGTTGGAGGGGTGCAGTACTTC	CASSQEVGGVQYF
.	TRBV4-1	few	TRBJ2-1	TGCGCCAGCAGCCAAGATATTCAGGGGAGAGGCTCCTACAATGAGCAGTTCTTC	CASSQDIQGRGSYNEQFF
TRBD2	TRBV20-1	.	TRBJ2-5	TGCAGTGCTAGTGGGTACGAACTAGCGGGAGACAATGAGCAGTACTTC	CSASGYELAGDNEQYF
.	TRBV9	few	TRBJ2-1	TGTGCCAGCAGCCCCCGTTTAGCGCAACACAATGAGCAGTTCTTC	CASSPRLAQHNEQFF
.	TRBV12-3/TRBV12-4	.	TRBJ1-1	TGTGCCAGCAGTTTCCAGGGCACTGAAGCTTTCTTT	CASSFQGTEAFF
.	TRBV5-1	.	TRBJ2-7	TGCGCCAGCAGCTGGGGACCAGGGGCCTACGAGCAGTACTTC	CASSWGPGAYEQYF
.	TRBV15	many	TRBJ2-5	TGTGCCACCAGCAGAGGAGTAGGAGAGACCCAGTACTTC	CATSRGVGETQYF
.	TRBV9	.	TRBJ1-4	TGTGCCAGCAGCGTAGCCCCAGGTGGCAATGAAAAACTGTTTTTT	CASSVAPGGNEKLFF
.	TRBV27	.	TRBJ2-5	TGTGCCAGCAGTTTCCGGGGAACCCAAGAGACCCGGTACTTC	CASSFRGTQETRYF